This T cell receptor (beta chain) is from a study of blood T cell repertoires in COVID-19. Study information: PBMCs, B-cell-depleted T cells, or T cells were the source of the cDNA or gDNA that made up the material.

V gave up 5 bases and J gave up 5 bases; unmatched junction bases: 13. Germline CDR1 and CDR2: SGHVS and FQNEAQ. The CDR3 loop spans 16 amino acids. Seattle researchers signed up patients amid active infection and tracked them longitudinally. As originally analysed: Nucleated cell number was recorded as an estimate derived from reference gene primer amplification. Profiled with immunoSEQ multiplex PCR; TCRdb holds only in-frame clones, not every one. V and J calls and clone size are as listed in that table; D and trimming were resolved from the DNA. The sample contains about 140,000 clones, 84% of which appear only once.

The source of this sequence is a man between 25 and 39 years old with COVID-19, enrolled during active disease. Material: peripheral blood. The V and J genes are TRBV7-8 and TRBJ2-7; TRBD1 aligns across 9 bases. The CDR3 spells CASSQRPGQGLDEQYF. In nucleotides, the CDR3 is TGTGCCAGCAGCCAAAGACCGGGACAGGGTTTGGACGAGCAGTACTTC.